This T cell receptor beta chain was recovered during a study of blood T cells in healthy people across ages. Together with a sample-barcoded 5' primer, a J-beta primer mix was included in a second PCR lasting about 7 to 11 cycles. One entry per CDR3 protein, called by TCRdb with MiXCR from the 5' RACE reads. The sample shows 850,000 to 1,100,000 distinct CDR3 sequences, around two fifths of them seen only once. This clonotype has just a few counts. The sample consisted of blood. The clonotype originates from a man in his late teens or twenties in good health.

CDR3 region: CATSRTLGTEAFF. For the CDR3, the DNA is TGTGCCACCAGCAGAACATTGGGGACTGAAGCTTTCTTT. V usage is TRBV15 and J usage is TRBJ1-1; D is uncertain. The ends were cut back, 2 bases at V and 5 bases at J, with 9 bases in the middle. The CDR3 has 13 residues. CDR1 is LNHNV and CDR2 is YYDKDF in the germline V gene (reference sequence).